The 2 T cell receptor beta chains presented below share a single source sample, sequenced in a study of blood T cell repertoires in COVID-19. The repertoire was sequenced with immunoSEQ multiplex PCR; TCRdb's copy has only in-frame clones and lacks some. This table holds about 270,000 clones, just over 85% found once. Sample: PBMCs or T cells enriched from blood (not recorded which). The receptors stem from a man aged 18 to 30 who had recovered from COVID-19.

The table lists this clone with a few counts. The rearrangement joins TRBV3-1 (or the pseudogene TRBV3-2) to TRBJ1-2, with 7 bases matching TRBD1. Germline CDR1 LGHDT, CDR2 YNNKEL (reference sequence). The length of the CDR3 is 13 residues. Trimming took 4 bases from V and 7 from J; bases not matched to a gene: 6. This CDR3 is CASSPGGVSGYTF. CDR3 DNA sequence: TGTGCCAGCAGCCCAGGGGGAGTGAGTGGCTACACCTTC.

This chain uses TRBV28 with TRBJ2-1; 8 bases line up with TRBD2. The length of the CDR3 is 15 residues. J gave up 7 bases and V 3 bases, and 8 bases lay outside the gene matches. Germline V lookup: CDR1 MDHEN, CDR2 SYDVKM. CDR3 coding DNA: TGTGCCAGCAGTTTGAGCGGGAGTCTCGAGAATGAGCAGTTCTTC. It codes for CASSLSGSLENEQFF. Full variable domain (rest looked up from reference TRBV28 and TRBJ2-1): DVKVTQSSRYLVKRTGEKVFLECVQDMDHENMFWYRQDPGLGLRLIYFSYDVKMKEKGDIPEGYSVSREKKERFSLILESASTNQTSMYLCASSLSGSLENEQFFGPGTRLTVL.